Below, 2 T cell receptor beta chains from the same sample are listed, as sequenced in a study of blood T cells in healthy people across ages. For the second PCR, which ran for 7 to 11 cycles, a sample-barcoded 5' primer and a J-beta primer mix were used. Via MiXCR, TCRdb re-called the 5' RACE reads, giving one row per CDR3 protein. This sample has 750,000 to 1,000,000 distinct CDR3 sequences, with about 28% found just once. The same data also went into a second study, on T cells of mothers and their children.

Input material: blood. The receptor set was obtained from a woman aged 40-49 years in good health.

The J gene is TRBJ1-2, the V gene TRBV29-1; D perhaps matches TRBD1 (6 bases). The V gene lost 4 bases and the J gene lost 2 bases, with 14 bases spanning the gap. Germline V gene data show CDR1 as SQVTM and CDR2 as ANQGSEA. CDR3 size: 14 residues. This CDR3 reads CSVVFPGGNYGYTF. CDR3 coding DNA: TGCAGCGTTGTCTTCCCGGGGGGCAACTATGGCTACACCTTC.

The chain employs TRBV7-8 and TRBJ1-1, with D possibly TRBD1 on 5 matching bases. V lost 5 bases and J lost 4, with 17 bases in between. CDR3 length: 15 residues. Germline V CDR1 and CDR2: SGHVS, FQNEAQ. CDR3 in amino acids: CASSLRRGEGTEAFF. In DNA, the CDR3 is TGTGCCAGCAGCCTGAGACGGGGGGAGGGCACTGAAGCTTTCTTT.